This T cell receptor (beta chain) was recorded in a study of T cells after yellow fever vaccination (dated by TCRdb to about 2019). Study-wide context: Libraries from fractions with low cell numbers were prepared with the SMART-Seq v4 Ultra Low Input RNA kit. To track T-cell clones before and after primary and booster YFV17D yellow fever vaccination, bulk TCR alpha and beta repertoires were sequenced longitudinally. Two healthy male donors made up the cohort, one aged 18 to 29 years and the other aged 30 to 39 years. Blood was drawn at multiple timepoints before and after primary and secondary immunization, with bulk PBMC replicates and cell subsets isolated. General conclusions and limits of the study: Because abundant contaminating clonotypes from the bulk population could be contained in FACS-sorted repertoires, computational filtering was required. A small fraction of clonotypes showed up in both the CD4 and CD8 compartments, probably as a result of convergent recombination. Because only a couple of donors were included in the study, the extent to which the findings can be generalized is limited. Compared with the primary T-cell response, the secondary T-cell response was weaker but faster, peaking on day 5 rather than day 15. Most clones expanded after primary vaccination (almost 97% of CD4 and 70% to 90% of CD8) were re-detected after the booster, suggesting that broad memory maintenance occurred.

This clonotype has a count of ten or more. It lacks a known antigen. Qualities for individual bases were not recorded, and no much larger clone is one base off. TCR cDNA was synthesized by 5'RACE template switching, which introduced a universal primer site and unique molecular identifiers. Priming for cDNA synthesis came from both the TCR alpha and TCR beta constant segments. Two PCR steps were used to amplify libraries, with sample barcodes and sequencing adapters being added in the second step. Sequencing of the libraries was done on either Illumina HiSeq 2500 (2x100 bp) or NovaSeq (2x150 bp). The published analysis was carried out like this. Reads were demultiplexed and collapsed into UMI consensus sequences with MIGEC, and V(D)J alignment was performed with MiXCR. Vaccine-responding clonotypes were identified with edgeR using replicate PBMC samples, with FDR below 0.01 and a log2 fold change above 5 up to day 15 being required. Bulk clonotypes were assigned CD4 or CD8 identity according to which sequenced CD4 or CD8 repertoire held them at higher abundance. TCRdb cleaned the public reads at Q25 with fastp, built clones with MiXCR and kept in-frame beta chains. Rows with a matching CDR3 protein are joined into one entry that keeps the most common DNA and genes. What appears here as the V and J calls and clone size reflects TCRdb's work, not the paper's. Counted in this sample were a few hundred thousand distinct CDR3 sequences; approximately 8% of them appeared once. The ten largest clones take up 17% of the sample.

The V end loses 0 bases and the J end loses 6 bases, and a stretch of 7 bases separates them. The CDR3 runs 13 amino acids, cysteine and phenylalanine included. The sequence is cut down to CDR3 DNA, 39 bases in frame from base 1. The germline V gene supplies CDR1 SGHRS and CDR2 YFSETQ. This specimen's treatment or condition label, per the study, means: live attenuated yellow fever vaccine strain. At each blood-draw timepoint, two biological replicates of bulk PBMCs were collected. PBMCs were isolated from peripheral blood using a standard Ficoll-Paque protocol. RNA was extracted with TriZol from bulk PBMCs, CD4 and CD8 fractions, and dextramer-positive and dextramer-negative fractions.

The specimen comprised PBMCs, sampled approximately 40 days after the first yellow fever vaccination. Recombination connected TRBV5-1 to TRBJ2-1; a confident D gene designation cannot be given. The TCR was taken from a man between 18 and 29 years old who received the YFV17D yellow fever vaccine. The sequence in DNA is TGCGCCAGCAGCTTGGCAGGCTTCAATGAGCAGTTCTTC. This encodes CASSLAGFNEQFF.